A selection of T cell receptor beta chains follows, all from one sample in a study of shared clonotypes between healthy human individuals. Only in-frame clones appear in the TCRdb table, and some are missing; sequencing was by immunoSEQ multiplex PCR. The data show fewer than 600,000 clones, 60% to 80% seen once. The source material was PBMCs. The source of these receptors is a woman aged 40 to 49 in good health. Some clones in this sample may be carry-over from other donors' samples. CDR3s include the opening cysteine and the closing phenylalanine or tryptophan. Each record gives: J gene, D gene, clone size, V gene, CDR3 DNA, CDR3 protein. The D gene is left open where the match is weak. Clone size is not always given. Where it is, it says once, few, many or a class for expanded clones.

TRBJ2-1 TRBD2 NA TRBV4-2 TGTGCCAGCAGCCAAGATTGGGCTAGCGGGGGATCTGAGCAGTTCTTC CASSQDWASGGSEQFF
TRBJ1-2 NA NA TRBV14 TGTGCCAGCAGCCAAGCGGGGGTGGGCTACACCTTC CASSQAGVGYTF
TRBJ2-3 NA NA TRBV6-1 TGTGCCAGCAAACGGGGCGGTATAACAGATACGCAGTATTTT CASKRGGITDTQYF
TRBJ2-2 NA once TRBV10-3 TGTGCCATCAGTGAATTAGCCCCGAGCACCGGGGAGCTGTTTTTT CAISELAPSTGELFF
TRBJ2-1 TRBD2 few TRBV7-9 TGTGCCAGCAGCTTAACCCAAGCGGGAGCCTACAATGAGCAGTTCTTC CASSLTQAGAYNEQFF
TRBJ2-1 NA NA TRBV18 TGTGCCTTACGGGCGGGACACTACAATGAGCAGTTCTTC CALRAGHYNEQFF
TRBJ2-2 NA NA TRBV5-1 TGCGCCAGCAGCTTGGGGTCGGGAAACACCGGGGAGCTGTTTTTT CASSLGSGNTGELFF
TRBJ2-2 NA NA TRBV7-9 TGTGCCAGCAGCTTAGGGCAGCCAGGGGACACCGGGGAGCTGTTTTTT CASSLGQPGDTGELFF
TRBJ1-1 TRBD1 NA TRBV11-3 TGTGCCAGCAGCTCGGGACAGGCTACGAACACTGAAGCTTTCTTT CASSSGQATNTEAFF
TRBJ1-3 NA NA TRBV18 TGTGCCAGCTCACCACCGGGGGATGCTGGAAACACCATATATTTT CASSPPGDAGNTIYF
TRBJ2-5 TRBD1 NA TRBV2 TGTGCCAGCAGTGAAGAATTAGGGGGCGCAGAGACCCAGTACTTC CASSEELGGAETQYF
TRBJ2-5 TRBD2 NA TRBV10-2 TGCGCCAGCAGATCCGGGACTAGATTTAGGGCGTACCAAGAGACCCAGTACTTC CASRSGTRFRAYQETQYF
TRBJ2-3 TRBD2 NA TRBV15 TGTGCCACCCGGAATCGCGCGGGAGCAGATACGCAGTATTTT CATRNRAGADTQYF
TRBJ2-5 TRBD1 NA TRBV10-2 TGCGCCAGCGATAGGGACAGCCAAGAGACCCAGTACTTC CASDRDSQETQYF
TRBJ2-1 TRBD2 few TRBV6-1 TGTGCCAGCAGTGAAGCGAGCGGGAGCTACAATGAGCAGTTCTTC CASSEASGSYNEQFF
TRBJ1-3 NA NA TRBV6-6 TGTGCCAGCAGTTACGGGACAACTGGAAACACCATATATTTT CASSYGTTGNTIYF
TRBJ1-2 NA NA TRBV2 TGTGCCAGCAGCCCAGAGGGGCAGGGAGGCGGCTACACCTTC CASSPEGQGGGYTF
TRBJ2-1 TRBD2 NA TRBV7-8 TGTGCCAGCAGCAACCGGACTAGCGGGAGTAATGAGCAGTTCTTC CASSNRTSGSNEQFF
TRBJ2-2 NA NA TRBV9 TGTGCCAGCAGCCCCCAACCCTCGTACGGCGGGGAGCTGTTTTTT CASSPQPSYGGELFF
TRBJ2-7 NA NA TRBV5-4 TGTGCCAGCAGCGAGGACCCCAACTACGAGCAGTACTTC CASSEDPNYEQYF
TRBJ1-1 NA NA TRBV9 TGTGCCAGCAGCGTAGCTCGGCAGGATCCGAAAGCTTTCTTT CASSVARQDPKAFF
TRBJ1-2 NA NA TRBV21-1 TGTGCCAGCAGCAAAAAGGGACTCCGCGGGGGCTACACCTTC CASSKKGLRGGYTF
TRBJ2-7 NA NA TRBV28 TGTGCCAGCAGTCACCGACAGAGCTCAACCAACGAGCAGTACTTC CASSHRQSSTNEQYF
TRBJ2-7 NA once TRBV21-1 TGTGCCAGCAGCAAATGTAGGACACCTCCTCCTACGTACGAGCAGTACTTC CASSKCRTPPPTYEQYF
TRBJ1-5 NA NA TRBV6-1 TGTGCCAGCAGTTTAGGGGTTCAGCCCCAGCATTTT CASSLGVQPQHF
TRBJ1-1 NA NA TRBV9 TGTGCCAGCAGCGTAGTAACATTGGGGTTGTTGGCTTTCTTT CASSVVTLGLLAFF
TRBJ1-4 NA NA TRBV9 TGTGCCAGCAGCACGGGGTCGCAAGGCGCTAATGAAAAACTGTTTTTT CASSTGSQGANEKLFF
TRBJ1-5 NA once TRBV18 TGTGCCAGCTCTCAAAACGACAGACTTCAGCCCCAGCATTTT CASSQNDRLQPQHF
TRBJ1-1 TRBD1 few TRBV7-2 TGTGCCAGCAGCTTAGCCACTCAGGGGGCCGGAACTGAAGCTTTCTTT CASSLATQGAGTEAFF
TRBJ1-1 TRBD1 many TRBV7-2 TGTGCCAGCAGCTGGCGACAGGGCTCTGTAAAAGCTTTCTTT CASSWRQGSVKAFF
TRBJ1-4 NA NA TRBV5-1 TGCGCCAGCAGCTTGCGCCCGGGTATAAGTGAAAAACTGTTTTTT CASSLRPGISEKLFF
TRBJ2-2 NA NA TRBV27 TGTGCCAGCAGTTTATTCCCGGGACACATTAACACCGGGGAGCTGTTTTTT CASSLFPGHINTGELFF
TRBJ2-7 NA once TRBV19 TGTGCCAGTAGTTACTCCGTTTGGTACGAGCAGTACTTC CASSYSVWYEQYF
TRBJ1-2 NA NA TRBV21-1 TGTGCCAGCTTTTCTGACTATGGCTACACCTTC CASFSDYGYTF
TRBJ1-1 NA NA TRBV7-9 TGTGCCAGCAGCTTAGTTGGGCCCGAAGCTTTCTTT CASSLVGPEAFF
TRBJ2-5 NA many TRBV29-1 TGCAGCGTTGAAGTAGCGACACAAGAGACCCAGTACTTC CSVEVATQETQYF
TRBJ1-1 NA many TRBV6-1 TGTGCCAGCAGTGAGGAGGGATTCGCTGAAGCTTTCTTT CASSEEGFAEAFF
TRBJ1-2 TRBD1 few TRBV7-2 TGTGCCAGCAGCTTAGGAGTGGGACAGAACTATGGCTACACCTTC CASSLGVGQNYGYTF
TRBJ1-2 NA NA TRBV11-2 TGTGCCAGCAGCCCCGGGACGGGACGCAACTATGGCTACACCTTC CASSPGTGRNYGYTF
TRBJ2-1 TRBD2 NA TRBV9 TGTGCCAGCAGCAAAAGTATAGCTGCTAGCGGGAGGGCCCACTTAATATACAATGAGCAGTTCTTC CASSKSIAASGRAHLIYNEQFF
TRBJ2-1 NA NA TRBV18 TGTGCCAGCTCAGTGGGGGAGGCCAACAATGAGCAGTTCTTC CASSVGEANNEQFF
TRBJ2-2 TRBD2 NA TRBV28 TGTGCCAGCAGTTTACTAGCGGGAGACACCGGGGAGCTGTTTTTT CASSLLAGDTGELFF
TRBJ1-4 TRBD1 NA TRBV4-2 TGTGCCAGCGGCCTCCGACAGGGTAATTGGGAAAAACTGTTTTTT CASGLRQGNWEKLFF
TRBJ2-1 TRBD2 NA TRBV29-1 TGCAGCGCCCCCGGACTAGCGGGCAATGAGCAGTTCTTC CSAPGLAGNEQFF
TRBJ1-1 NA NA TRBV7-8 TGTGCCAGCAGCTTGGACCGGAAGGCGCATCTTCCTGAAGCTTTCTTT CASSLDRKAHLPEAFF
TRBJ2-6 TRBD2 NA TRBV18 TGTGCCAGCTCCCAGGCGGGGGGGAGCTCTGGGGCCAACGTCCTGACTTTC CASSQAGGSSGANVLTF
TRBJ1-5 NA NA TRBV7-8 TGTGCCAGCAGCTTGGGGGGCCTTCAGCCCCAGCATTTT CASSLGGLQPQHF
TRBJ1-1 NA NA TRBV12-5 TGTGCTAGTGCCCCCCAGGACAGTGTCACTGAAGCTTTCTTT CASAPQDSVTEAFF
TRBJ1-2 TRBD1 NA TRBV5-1 TGCGCCAGCAGCTTGGGAGATACAGGGGGCGGTGGCTACACCTTC CASSLGDTGGGGYTF
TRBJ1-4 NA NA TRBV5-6 TGTGCCAGCAGCTCGATTTATAGGCGTGAAAAACTGTTTTTT CASSSIYRREKLFF
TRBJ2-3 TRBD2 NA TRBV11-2 TGTGCCAGCAGCCTCGGGACTAGCATAGATACGCAGTATTTT CASSLGTSIDTQYF
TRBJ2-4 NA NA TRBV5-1 TGCGCCAGCAGCGCAGGGACCTCGGTTTGGGACATTCAGTACTTC CASSAGTSVWDIQYF